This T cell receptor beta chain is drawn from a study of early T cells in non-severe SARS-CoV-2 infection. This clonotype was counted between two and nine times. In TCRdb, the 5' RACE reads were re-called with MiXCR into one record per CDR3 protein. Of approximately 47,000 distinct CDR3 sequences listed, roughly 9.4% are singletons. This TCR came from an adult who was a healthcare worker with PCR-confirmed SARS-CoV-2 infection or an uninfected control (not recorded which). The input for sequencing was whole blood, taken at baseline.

The CDR3 DNA reads as TGTGCCAGCAGTAACCCCGGGACAGGGGGAAGTTATGGCTACACCTTC. Its translation is CASSNPGTGGSYGYTF. V and J are TRBV6-5 and TRBJ1-2; 11 bases match TRBD1. The germline V gene encodes CDR1 MNHEY and CDR2 SVGAGI. CDR3 length equals 16 residues. With V trimmed by 5 bases and J by 5 bases, 10 bases remained unmatched.